These 25 T cell receptor beta chains came from one sample sequenced in a study of identical twins. TCRdb analysed the 5' RACE reads with MiXCR anew, one entry per CDR3 protein. The sample holds approximately 210,000 distinct CDR3 sequences, roughly a tenth seen once. The specimen was memory (CD45RO+) T cells sorted from blood. The receptors were gathered from a woman aged 18-29 years in good health.

This clonotype was seen at least ten times. The chain has TRBV20-1 and TRBJ2-1, with D perhaps matching TRBD2 (5 bases). There are 12 residues in the CDR3. The germline CDR1 and CDR2 sequences are DFQATT and SNEGSKA (reference sequence). The V gene lost 3 bases and the J gene lost 4 bases, with 7 bases spanning the gap. The CDR3 nucleotides read TGCAGTGCTAGCGGGGAATACAATGAGCAGTTCTTC. It codes for CSASGEYNEQFF.

Ten or more counts support this clonotype. This chain connects TRBV15 to TRBJ1-6; D unclear. The V and J ends lost 3 bases and 8 bases respectively, with 5 bases between them. CDR1 and CDR2 (germline): LNHNV, YYDKDF (reference sequence). The CDR3 sequence is 12 residues long. The CDR3 DNA reads as TGTGCCACCAGCAGTAGGGATTCACCCCTCCACTTT. It encodes CATSSRDSPLHF.

This clonotype was seen a handful of times. The J gene is TRBJ2-5, the V gene TRBV3-1; the D call may be TRBD1 or TRBD2 (5 bases each). Germline values: CDR1 LGHDT, CDR2 YNNKEL (reference sequence). Trimming removed 8 bases from V and 0 bases from J, with 16 bases in between. The CDR3 is made up of 15 amino acids. CDR3 amino acids: CASGLDWGNQETQYF. The CDR3 region has the DNA TGTGCCAGCGGGCTGGACTGGGGGAACCAAGAGACCCAGTACTTC.

The chain has TRBV4-3 and TRBJ2-1; D gene ambiguous. This CDR3 spans 15 amino acids. The V and J ends lost 1 base and 7 bases respectively, with 14 bases between them. The germline CDR1 and CDR2 sequences are LGHNA and YSLEER. CDR3 sequence reads: CASSQGQSHGNEQFF. The CDR3 DNA sequence: TGCGCCAGCAGCCAAGGGCAGAGCCATGGAAATGAGCAGTTCTTC.

At least ten counts were recorded for this clonotype. The V call is TRBV20-1, the J call TRBJ1-1; TRBD1 matches at 8 bases. The CDR3 extends over 11 amino acids. Trimming at V came to 6 bases and at J to 6 bases, leaving 3 bases not matched to a gene. CDR1 is DFQATT, CDR2 SNEGSKA, per germline (reference sequence). The CDR3 sequence is CSAEQGAEAFF. The CDR3 DNA reads TGCAGTGCAGAACAGGGGGCTGAAGCTTTCTTT.

The chain is built from TRBV11-2 and TRBJ2-7; the match to TRBD2 covers 10 bases. The J segment lost 4 bases and the V segment lost 5 bases, leaving 14 bases of the junction unmatched. The CDR3 length is 17 residues. CDR1 and CDR2 (germline): SGHAT, FQNNGV. The CDR3 region has the DNA TGTGCCAGCAGCGGAGGGGTAGGGGAGACTAGCGGGTACGAGCAGTACTTC. It codes for CASSGGVGETSGYEQYF.

This clonotype has just a few counts. The V call is TRBV7-2, the J call TRBJ2-1; maybe TRBD1 (5 bases). The CDR3 totals 13 residues. V was clipped by 1 base and J by 12 bases, with 13 bases between them. Per germline, CDR1 SGHTA and CDR2 FQGNSA. CDR3 DNA sequence: TGTGCCAGCAGCTTAGAGCGCCAGGGAATGCAGTTCTTC. Protein product: CASSLERQGMQFF.

This clonotype has a handful of counts. CDR3 amino acids: CSASWTGAGELFF. DNA for the CDR3: TGCAGTGCTAGCTGGACAGGGGCCGGGGAGCTGTTTTTT. The J gene is TRBJ2-2, the V gene TRBV20-1, with 9 positions matching TRBD1. V was pared by 3 bases and J by 6 bases, with 2 bases of the junction left unmatched. This CDR3 contains 13 residues. From germline, CDR1 is DFQATT and CDR2 SNEGSKA (reference sequence).

This chain connects TRBV6-1 to TRBJ2-6, with no clear D. The V and J ends lost 6 bases and 1 base respectively, with 10 bases between them. The length of the CDR3 is 15 residues. CDR1 is MNHNS and CDR2 is SASEGT in the germline V gene. As DNA, the CDR3 is TGTGCCAGCAGCCGATCTAATTCTGGGGCCAACGTCCTGACTTTC. Translation gives CASSRSNSGANVLTF.

A few counts support this clonotype. The V call is TRBV5-1, the J call TRBJ2-4, with 7 bases aligning to TRBD1. This CDR3 has 15 residues. Germline trimming cut 4 bases from V and 4 bases from J; bases unmatched to any gene: 8. Germline V lookup: CDR1 SGHRS, CDR2 YFSETQ. The CDR3 bases are TGCGCCAGCAGCGTTCCCGGGACAGAGAAAAACATTCAGTACTTC. Protein: CASSVPGTEKNIQYF.

Ten or more counts support this clonotype. The genes are TRBV15 and TRBJ2-5; D tentatively fits TRBD1 or TRBD2 (7 bases each). Germline V gene data show CDR1 as LNHNV and CDR2 as YYDKDF (reference sequence). Trimming took off 5 bases at V and 4 bases at J, with 14 bases between the two ends. The CDR3 is 14 residues long. For the CDR3, the DNA is TGTGCCACCAGCGGCAGGGGGGGCGCAGAGACCCAGTACTTC. The encoded protein is CATSGRGGAETQYF.

V is TRBV6-1 and J is TRBJ2-3; no reliable D call. CDR1 and CDR2 from the germline V gene are MNHNS and SASEGT. Trimming took off 5 bases at V and 3 bases at J, with 15 bases between the two ends. The CDR3 extends over 15 amino acids. DNA of the CDR3: TGTGCCAGCAGTACCGGATTCGGCCGTACAGATACGCAGTATTTT. This gives the protein CASSTGFGRTDTQYF.

The sample holds many counts of this clonotype. The chain joins TRBV5-6 to TRBJ2-1; possibly TRBD1 or TRBD2 for D (5 bases each). V was shortened by 1 base and J by 6 bases, with 20 bases between the two germline ends. Germline-derived CDR1 and CDR2 are SGHDT and YYEEEE. The CDR3 totals 17 residues. CDR3 residues: CASSLIGTSGLSNEQFF. CDR3 bases: TGTGCCAGCAGCTTGATCGGGACGTCGGGCCTAAGCAATGAGCAGTTCTTC. The whole variable domain, filled in from reference TRBV5-6 and TRBJ2-1, reads DAGVTQSPTHLIKTRGQQVTLRCSPKSGHDTVSWYQQALGQGPQFIFQYYEEEERQRGNFPDRFSGHQFPNYSSELNVNALLLGDSALYLCASSLIGTSGLSNEQFFGPGTRLTVL.

The V gene is TRBV29-1, the J gene TRBJ2-7; 11 bases fit TRBD1. The length of the CDR3 is 12 residues. J lost 3 bases, V lost 7 bases, and 2 bases had no gene match. CDR1 is SQVTM and CDR2 is ANQGSEA in the germline V gene. Here the CDR3 reads CSGGQGDYEQYF. The CDR3 DNA follows: TGCAGCGGGGGACAGGGGGACTACGAGCAGTACTTC.

This clonotype was seen a few times. V and J are TRBV18 and TRBJ2-3; 8 nucleotides line up with TRBD2. J lost 2 bases, V lost 0 bases, and 7 bases had no gene match. Germline V gives CDR1 KGHSH, CDR2 LQKENI. The CDR3 contains 17 residues. The CDR3: CASSPPGAGVLTDTQYF. Written as DNA, the CDR3 is TGTGCCAGCTCACCACCGGGAGCGGGAGTGCTCACAGATACGCAGTATTTT.

This CDR3 reads CASSGQKGTGELFF. CDR3 nucleotides: TGCGCCAGCAGTGGTCAGAAGGGCACCGGGGAGCTGTTTTTT. V and J are TRBV5-1 and TRBJ2-2; no clear D. The CDR3 contains 14 residues. Looked up from germline, CDR1 is SGHRS and CDR2 is YFSETQ. Trimming stripped 5 bases from V and 4 bases from J, with 12 bases between.

In its sample, this clonotype was seen a few times. This chain links TRBV6-2 or TRBV6-3 with TRBJ2-1; the match to TRBD1 covers 9 bases. With 2 bases clipped from V and 8 bases from J, the junction kept 22 bases outside the gene matches. Germline assignment: CDR1 MNHEY and CDR2 SVGEGT. This CDR3 is 20 amino acids long. The CDR3, as DNA: TGTGCCAGCAGTTACCGGCGGGACAGGGCCCCAACTAGTCGCAATGATGAGCAGTTCTTC. Its protein is CASSYRRDRAPTSRNDEQFF.

The rearrangement uses TRBV18 and TRBJ2-3, with D possibly matching TRBD1 (6 bases). With 5 bases removed from V and 6 bases from J, the gap between germline ends came to 9 bases. The CDR3 consists of 12 residues. Germline loops: CDR1 KGHSH, CDR2 LQKENI. DNA of the CDR3: TGTGCCAGCTCATGGGACATGGATACGCAGTATTTT. Its protein is CASSWDMDTQYF. Drawing the rest from reference TRBV18 and TRBJ2-3, the complete variable domain is NAGVMQNPRHLVRRRGQEARLRCSPMKGHSHVYWYRQLPEEGLKFMVYLQKENIIDESGMPKERFSAEFPKEGPSILRIQQVVRGDSAAYFCASSWDMDTQYFGPGTRLTVL.

This chain joins TRBV6-1 and TRBJ1-2, with TRBD1 matching 9 bases. Germline lookup yields CDR1 MNHNS and CDR2 SASEGT. This CDR3 is 14 amino acids long. The V and J ends lost 7 bases and 3 bases, in that order; junction bases with no gene match: 6. In nucleotides, the CDR3 is TGTGCCAGCAAACCGGGACAGGGCCACTATGGCTACACCTTC. This gives the protein CASKPGQGHYGYTF.

The table lists this clonotype with many counts. This chain connects TRBV10-3 to TRBJ2-7; D remains ambiguous. The CDR3 is 15 amino acids. The germline V and J ends were trimmed by 3 bases and 3 bases, with 15 bases remaining between them. From germline, CDR1 is ENHRY and CDR2 SYGVKD. CDR3 residues: CAISESFGISYEQYF. The CDR3 nucleotides are TGTGCCATCAGTGAATCTTTCGGTATAAGCTACGAGCAGTACTTC.

The chain couples TRBV20-1 to TRBJ2-7; no clear D gene. The CDR3 is 14 residues long. Germline CDR1 and CDR2: DFQATT and SNEGSKA (reference sequence). V dropped 7 bases and J dropped 7 bases, with 23 bases sitting between them. The CDR3 DNA reads as TGCAGTGTAGTCCGGGCCGTCAGTATCGGTGAGCAGTACTTC. Its translation is CSVVRAVSIGEQYF.

In this sample, this clonotype turned up many times. This sequence joins TRBV12-3 or TRBV12-4 and TRBJ1-2; D might be TRBD1 (5 bases). The CDR3 is 12 residues long. Trimming shortened V by 6 bases and J by 6 bases, and 11 bases separated the two germline ends. The CDR3 spells CASSYTGDGYTF. CDR3 sequence (DNA): TGTGCCAGCAGCTATACGGGGGATGGCTACACCTTC.

In its sample, this clonotype was seen many times. The V and J genes are TRBV7-9 and TRBJ2-3, with 9 bases identical to TRBD2. Germline assignment: CDR1 SEHNR and CDR2 FQNEAQ (reference sequence). Unmatched junction bases numbered 6, after V lost 6 bases and J lost 2 bases. The CDR3 length is 15 residues. CDR3 sequence: CASRMSSGNTDTQYF. For the CDR3, the DNA is TGTGCCAGCAGGATGTCTAGCGGGAACACAGATACGCAGTATTTT.

This clonotype appeared many times. The chain employs TRBV2 and TRBJ2-7; 9 positions agree with TRBD1. Germline CDR1 SNHLY, CDR2 FYNNEI. The CDR3 contains 15 residues. J was trimmed by 4 bases and V by 2 bases; bases with no gene match: 6. In DNA form, the CDR3 reads TGTGCCAGCAGTGAACAAGGACAGGGGTGGTACGAGCAGTACTTC. Its protein product is CASSEQGQGWYEQYF. The full variable domain, its missing parts supplied by reference TRBV2 and TRBJ2-7, is EPEVTQTPSHQVTQMGQEVILRCVPISNHLYFYWYRQILGQKVEFLVSFYNNEISEKSEIFDDQFSVERPDGSNFTLKIRSTKLEDSAMYFCASSEQGQGWYEQYFGPGTRLTVT.

This chain links TRBV9 with TRBJ1-6; TRBD1 is a possible D gene (5 bases). V shed 4 bases and J shed 0 bases, with 11 bases lying between them. Per germline, CDR1 SGDLS and CDR2 YYNGEE. The CDR3 sequence is 16 residues long. CDR3 DNA: TGTGCCAGCAGCCCTCGGGGGAGCTCCTATAATTCACCCCTCCACTTT. Encoded protein: CASSPRGSSYNSPLHF.